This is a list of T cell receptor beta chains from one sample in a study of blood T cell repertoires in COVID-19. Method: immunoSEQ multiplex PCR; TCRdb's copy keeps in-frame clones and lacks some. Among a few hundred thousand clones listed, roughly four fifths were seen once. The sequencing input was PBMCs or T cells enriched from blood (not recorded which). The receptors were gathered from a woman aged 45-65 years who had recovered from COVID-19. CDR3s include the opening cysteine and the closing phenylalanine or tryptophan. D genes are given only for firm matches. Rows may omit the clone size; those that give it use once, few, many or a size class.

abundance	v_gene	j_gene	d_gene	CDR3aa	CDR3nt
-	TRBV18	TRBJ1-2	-	CASSPQGGSGYTF	TGTGCCAGCTCACCCCAGGGTGGCAGTGGCTACACCTTC
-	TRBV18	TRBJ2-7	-	CASSPPSRPGYEQYF	TGTGCCAGCTCACCACCGTCCCGACCGGGCTACGAGCAGTACTTC
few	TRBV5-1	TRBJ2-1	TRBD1	CASSLDRTGQAEQFF	TGCGCCAGCAGCCTCGATAGAACGGGACAGGCTGAGCAGTTCTTC
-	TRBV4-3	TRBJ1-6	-	CASSQDRVGLPEPLHF	TGCGCCAGCAGCCAAGATCGGGTAGGCCTCCCCGAGCCCCTCCACTTT
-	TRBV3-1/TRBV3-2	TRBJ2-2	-	CASSRTLDRRDTGELFF	TGTGCCAGCAGCCGGACTCTGGACAGACGGGACACCGGGGAGCTGTTTTTT
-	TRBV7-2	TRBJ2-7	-	CASSLVDRLLPYEQYF	TGTGCCAGCAGCTTAGTCGACAGGCTATTACCCTACGAGCAGTACTTC
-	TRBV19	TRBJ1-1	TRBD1	CASSTRGQVWTEAFF	TGTGCCAGTAGCACCCGAGGACAGGTTTGGACTGAAGCTTTCTTT
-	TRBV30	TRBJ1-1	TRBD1	CAGADRVDTEAFF	TGTGCCGGCGCGGACAGGGTTGACACTGAAGCTTTCTTT
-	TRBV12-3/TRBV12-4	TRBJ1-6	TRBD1	CASRDRNSPLHF	TGTGCCAGCCGGGACAGGAATTCACCCCTCCACTTT
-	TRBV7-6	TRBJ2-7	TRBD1	CASSLVEGQGANSYEQYF	TGTGCCAGCAGCTTAGTGGAGGGACAGGGGGCCAATAGCTACGAGCAGTACTTC
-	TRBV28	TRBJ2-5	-	CASSFDKVLAAQYF	TGTGCCAGCAGTTTCGATAAGGTCCTGGCGGCCCAGTACTTC
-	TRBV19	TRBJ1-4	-	CASTPGRRHEKLFF	TGTGCCAGTACCCCAGGGAGGAGGCATGAAAAACTGTTTTTT
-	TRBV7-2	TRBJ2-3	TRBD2	CASSLGASGTQYF	TGTGCCAGCAGCTTAGGGGCTAGCGGTACGCAGTATTTT
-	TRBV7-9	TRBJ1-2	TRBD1	CASSRGTGIFYGYTF	TGTGCCAGCAGCCGGGGGACAGGGATCTTCTATGGCTACACCTTC
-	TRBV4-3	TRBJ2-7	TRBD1	CASSQSIGQGNYEQYF	TGCGCCAGCAGCCAATCAATTGGACAGGGGAACTACGAGCAGTACTTC
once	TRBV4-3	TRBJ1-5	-	CASSQDRGQPQHF	TGCGCCAGCAGCCAAGATAGGGGTCAGCCCCAGCATTTT
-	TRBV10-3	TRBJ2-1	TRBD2	CAIRPELAGAHVFF	TGTGCCATCAGGCCCGAACTAGCGGGAGCTCACGTGTTCTTC